What follows are 7 T cell receptor beta chains derived from one specimen sequenced in a study of blood T cell repertoires in COVID-19. This table comes from immunoSEQ multiplex PCR, and its TCRdb copy is limited to in-frame clones, with some not included. The table has about 49,000 clones, about 85% seen once. The material sequenced was peripheral blood. Source of these receptors: a human donor in a cohort sampled during active COVID-19.

This clone was seen only once. The V gene is TRBV9, the J gene TRBJ1-5; 7 positions match TRBD1. CDR3 length: 16 residues. The V gene's germline CDR1 is SGDLS and CDR2 YYNGEE. J lost 0 bases, V lost 0 bases, and 3 bases had no gene match. The CDR3 region is CASSVATGDSNQPQHF. The CDR3 DNA reads TGTGCCAGCAGCGTAGCTACAGGGGATAGCAATCAGCCCCAGCATTTT.

The chain has TRBV28 and TRBJ2-7, with D possibly TRBD2 on 6 matching bases. CDR1 MDHEN and CDR2 SYDVKM come from the germline V gene. This CDR3 contains 15 residues. V gave up 3 bases and J gave up 3 bases, with 15 bases separating them. CDR3 nucleotides: TGTGCCAGCAGTTTTTTGAGCGGGTTTGACTACGAGCAGTACTTC. As protein: CASSFLSGFDYEQYF.

This chain links TRBV23-1 with TRBJ1-1; D is ambiguous. TRBV23-1 is marked as an open reading frame, function uncertain. Trimming pared 2 bases from V and 4 bases from J, leaving 14 bases between. This CDR3 is 15 amino acids long. CDR3 in amino acids: CASSQRGQAGTEAFF. CDR3 nucleotide sequence: TGCGCCAGCAGTCAACGAGGGCAGGCGGGCACTGAAGCTTTCTTT.

V and J are TRBV5-1 and TRBJ2-7, with 13 positions matching TRBD2. Germline CDR1 SGHRS, CDR2 YFSETQ. V lost 0 bases, J lost 2 bases, and 2 bases stayed unmatched. The CDR3 runs 16 residues. The CDR3 loop is CASSLGGTSGTYEQYF. The CDR3 DNA is TGCGCCAGCAGCTTGGGGGGGACTAGCGGGACCTACGAGCAGTACTTC.

The chain carries TRBV7-8 and TRBJ1-2, with D possibly being TRBD1 (5 bases). The germline CDR1 and CDR2 sequences are SGHVS and FQNEAQ. The CDR3 runs 14 residues. V lost 1 base and J lost 8, with 14 bases in between. This CDR3 is CASSLELRGYGYTF. The CDR3 bases are TGTGCCAGCAGCTTAGAATTAAGGGGCTACGGCTACACCTTC.

V usage is TRBV6-5 and J usage is TRBJ2-7; maybe TRBD2 (6 bases). Trimming took off 4 bases at V and 0 bases at J, with 13 bases between the two ends. The CDR3 totals 15 residues. Germline loops: CDR1 MNHEY, CDR2 SVGAGI. CDR3 sequence (DNA): TGTGCCAGCAGTTCGCAGGCGGGGCACTCCTACGAGCAGTACTTC. This codes for CASSSQAGHSYEQYF.

The chain joins TRBV11-2 to TRBJ1-2; TRBD1 might be the D (5 bases). V was trimmed by 0 bases and J by 3 bases, leaving 5 bases between them. Germline values: CDR1 SGHAT, CDR2 FQNNGV. CDR3 length equals 13 residues. The CDR3: CASSLDRDYGYTF. In nucleotides, the CDR3 is TGTGCCAGCAGCTTAGACAGGGACTATGGCTACACCTTC.